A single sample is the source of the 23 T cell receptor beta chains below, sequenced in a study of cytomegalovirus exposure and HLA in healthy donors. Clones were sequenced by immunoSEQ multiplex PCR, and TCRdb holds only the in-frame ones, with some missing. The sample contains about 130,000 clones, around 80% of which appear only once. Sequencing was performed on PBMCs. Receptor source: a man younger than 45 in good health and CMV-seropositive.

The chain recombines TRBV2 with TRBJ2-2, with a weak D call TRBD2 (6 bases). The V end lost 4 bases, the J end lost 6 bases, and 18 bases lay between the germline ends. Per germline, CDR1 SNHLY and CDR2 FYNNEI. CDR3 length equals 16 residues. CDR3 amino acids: CASSGGQGRSPGELFF. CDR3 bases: TGTGCCAGCAGTGGAGGACAAGGGAGGTCCCCCGGGGAGCTGTTTTTT. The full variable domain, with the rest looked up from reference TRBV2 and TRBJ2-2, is EPEVTQTPSHQVTQMGQEVILRCVPISNHLYFYWYRQILGQKVEFLVSFYNNEISEKSEIFDDQFSVERPDGSNFTLKIRSTKLEDSAMYFCASSGGQGRSPGELFFGEGSRLTVL.

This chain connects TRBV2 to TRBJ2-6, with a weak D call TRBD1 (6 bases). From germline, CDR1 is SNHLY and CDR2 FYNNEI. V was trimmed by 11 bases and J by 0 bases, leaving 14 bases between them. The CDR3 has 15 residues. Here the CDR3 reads CAARAGVSGANVLTF. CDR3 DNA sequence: TGTGCCGCTAGGGCAGGGGTCTCTGGGGCCAACGTCCTGACTTTC.

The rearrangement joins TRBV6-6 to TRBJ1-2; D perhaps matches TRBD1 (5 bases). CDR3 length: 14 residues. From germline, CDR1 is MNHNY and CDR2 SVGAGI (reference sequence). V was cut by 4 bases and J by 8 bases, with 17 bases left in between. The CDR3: CASSLQAGYDGYTF. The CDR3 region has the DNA TGTGCCAGCAGTTTACAGGCAGGGTATGACGGCTACACCTTC.

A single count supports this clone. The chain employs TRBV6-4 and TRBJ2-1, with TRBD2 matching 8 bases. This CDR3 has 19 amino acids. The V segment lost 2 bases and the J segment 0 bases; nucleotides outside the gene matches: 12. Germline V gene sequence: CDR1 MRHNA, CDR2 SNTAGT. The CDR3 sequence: CASSDPLGVAGSSYNEQFF. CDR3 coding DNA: TGTGCCAGCAGTGACCCGCTTGGGGTAGCGGGAAGCTCCTACAATGAGCAGTTCTTC.

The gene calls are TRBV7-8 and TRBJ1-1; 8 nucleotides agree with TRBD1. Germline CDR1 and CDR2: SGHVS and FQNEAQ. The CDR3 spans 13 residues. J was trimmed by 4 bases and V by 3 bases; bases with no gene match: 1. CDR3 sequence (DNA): TGTGCCAGCAGCTTGACAGGGGTCACTGAAGCTTTCTTT. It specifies CASSLTGVTEAFF.

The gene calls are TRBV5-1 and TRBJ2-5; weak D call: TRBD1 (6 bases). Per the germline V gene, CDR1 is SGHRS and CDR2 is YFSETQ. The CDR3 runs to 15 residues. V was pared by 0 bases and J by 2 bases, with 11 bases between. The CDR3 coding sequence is TGCGCCAGCAGCTTGGCCCAGACAGGACAAGAGACCCAGTACTTC. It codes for CASSLAQTGQETQYF.

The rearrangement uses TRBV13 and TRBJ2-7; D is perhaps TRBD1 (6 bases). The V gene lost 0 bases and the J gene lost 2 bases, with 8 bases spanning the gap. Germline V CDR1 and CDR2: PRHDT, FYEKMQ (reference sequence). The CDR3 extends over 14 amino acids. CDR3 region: CASSLGQGPYEQYF. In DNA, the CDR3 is TGTGCCAGCAGCTTAGGACAGGGACCCTACGAGCAGTACTTC.

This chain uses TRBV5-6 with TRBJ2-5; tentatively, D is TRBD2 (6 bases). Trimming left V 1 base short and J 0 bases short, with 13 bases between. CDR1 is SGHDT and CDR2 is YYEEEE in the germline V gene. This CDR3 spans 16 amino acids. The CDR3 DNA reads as TGTGCCAGCAGCTTGATATTGGAGGGTTACCAAGAGACCCAGTACTTC. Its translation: CASSLILEGYQETQYF.

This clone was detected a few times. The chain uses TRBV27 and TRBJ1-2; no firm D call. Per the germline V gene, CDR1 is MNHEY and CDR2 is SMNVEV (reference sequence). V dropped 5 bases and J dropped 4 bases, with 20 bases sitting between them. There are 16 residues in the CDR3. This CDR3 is CASSPRSDQRGYGYTF. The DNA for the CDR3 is TGTGCCAGCAGTCCGCGGTCAGACCAGCGGGGCTATGGCTACACCTTC.

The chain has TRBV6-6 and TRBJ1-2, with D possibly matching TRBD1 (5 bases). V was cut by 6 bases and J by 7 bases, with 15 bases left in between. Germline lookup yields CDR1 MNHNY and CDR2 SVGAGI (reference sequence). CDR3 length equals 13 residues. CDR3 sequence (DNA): TGTGCCAGCAGACCCGACAGAATGCTTGGCTACACCTTC. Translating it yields CASRPDRMLGYTF.

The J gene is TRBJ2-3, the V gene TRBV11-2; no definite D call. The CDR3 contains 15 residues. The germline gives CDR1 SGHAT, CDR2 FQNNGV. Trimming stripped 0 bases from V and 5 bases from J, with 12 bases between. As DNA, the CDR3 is TGTGCCAGCAGCTTAGAGGCATCCCGGAGAGATACGCAGTATTTT. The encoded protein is CASSLEASRRDTQYF.

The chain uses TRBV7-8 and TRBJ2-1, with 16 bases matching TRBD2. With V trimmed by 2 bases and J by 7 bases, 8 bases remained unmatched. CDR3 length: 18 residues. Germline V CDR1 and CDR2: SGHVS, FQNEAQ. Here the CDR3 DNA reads TGTGCCAGCAGCTTATCCGCTGGGACTAGCGGGAGGGGGAATGAGCAGTTCTTC. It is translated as CASSLSAGTSGRGNEQFF.

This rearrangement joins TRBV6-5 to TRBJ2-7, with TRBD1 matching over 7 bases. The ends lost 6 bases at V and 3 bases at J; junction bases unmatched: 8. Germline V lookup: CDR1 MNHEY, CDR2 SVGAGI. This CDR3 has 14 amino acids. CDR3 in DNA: TGTGCCAGCAGGCGAAACCGGGACAGCTACGAGCAGTACTTC. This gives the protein CASRRNRDSYEQYF.

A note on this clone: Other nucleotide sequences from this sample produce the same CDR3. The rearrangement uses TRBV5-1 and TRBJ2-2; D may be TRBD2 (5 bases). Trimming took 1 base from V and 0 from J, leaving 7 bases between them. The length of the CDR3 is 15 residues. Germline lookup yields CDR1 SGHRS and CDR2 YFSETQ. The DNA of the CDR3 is TGCGCCAGCAGCTTGACGGGGTCGAACACCGGGGAGCTGTTTTTT. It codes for CASSLTGSNTGELFF.

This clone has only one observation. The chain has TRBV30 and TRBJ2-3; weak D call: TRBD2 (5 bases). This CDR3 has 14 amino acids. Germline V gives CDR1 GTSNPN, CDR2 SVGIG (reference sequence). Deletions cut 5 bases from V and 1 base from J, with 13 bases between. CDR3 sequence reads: CAWGLAGGTDTQYF. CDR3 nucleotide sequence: TGTGCCTGGGGACTGGCTGGGGGCACAGATACGCAGTATTTT.

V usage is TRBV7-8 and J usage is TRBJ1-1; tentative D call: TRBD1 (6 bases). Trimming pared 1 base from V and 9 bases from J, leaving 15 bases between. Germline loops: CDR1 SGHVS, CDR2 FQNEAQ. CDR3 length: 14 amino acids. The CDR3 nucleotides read TGTGCCAGCAGCTTAGGGGGGCTCGGACTTCAAGCTTTCTTT. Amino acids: CASSLGGLGLQAFF.

CDR3 sequence: CASRGGTGPSYEQYF. DNA of the CDR3: TGTGCCAGCAGGGGCGGGACAGGCCCCTCCTACGAGCAGTACTTC. The chain carries TRBV2 and TRBJ2-7; TRBD1 matches at 8 bases. V dropped 6 bases and J dropped 0; count of bases not matched to a gene: 7. The germline V gene encodes CDR1 SNHLY and CDR2 FYNNEI. CDR3 length: 15 residues. Full variable domain (rest looked up from reference TRBV2 and TRBJ2-7): EPEVTQTPSHQVTQMGQEVILRCVPISNHLYFYWYRQILGQKVEFLVSFYNNEISEKSEIFDDQFSVERPDGSNFTLKIRSTKLEDSAMYFCASRGGTGPSYEQYFGPGTRLTVT.

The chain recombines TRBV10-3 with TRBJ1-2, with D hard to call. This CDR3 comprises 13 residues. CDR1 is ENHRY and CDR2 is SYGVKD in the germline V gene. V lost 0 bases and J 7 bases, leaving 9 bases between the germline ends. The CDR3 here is CAISESMYSGYTF. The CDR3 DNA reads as TGTGCCATCAGTGAGTCGATGTATAGTGGCTACACCTTC.

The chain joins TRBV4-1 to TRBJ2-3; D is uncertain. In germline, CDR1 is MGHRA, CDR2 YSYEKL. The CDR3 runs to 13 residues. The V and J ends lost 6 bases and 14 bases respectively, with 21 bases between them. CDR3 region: CASSRTAIERLYF. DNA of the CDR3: TGCGCCAGCAGTCGAACGGCGATAGAACGACTGTATTTT.

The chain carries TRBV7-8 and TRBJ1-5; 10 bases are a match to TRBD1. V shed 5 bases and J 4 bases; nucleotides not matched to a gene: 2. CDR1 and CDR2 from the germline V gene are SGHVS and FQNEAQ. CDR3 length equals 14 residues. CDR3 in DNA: TGTGCCAGCAGCAGGGGACAGGGGAATCAGCCCCAGCATTTT. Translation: CASSRGQGNQPQHF.

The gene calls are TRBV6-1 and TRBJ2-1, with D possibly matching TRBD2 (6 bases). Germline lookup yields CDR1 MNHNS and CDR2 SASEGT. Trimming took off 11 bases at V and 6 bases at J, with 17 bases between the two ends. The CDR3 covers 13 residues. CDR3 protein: CAGGDRQVNEQFF. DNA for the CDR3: TGTGCCGGAGGGGATAGGCAAGTCAATGAGCAGTTCTTC.

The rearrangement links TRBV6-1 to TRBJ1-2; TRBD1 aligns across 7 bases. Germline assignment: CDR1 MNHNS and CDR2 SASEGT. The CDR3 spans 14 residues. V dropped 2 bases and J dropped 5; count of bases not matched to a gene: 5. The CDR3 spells CASSEQGRGYGYTF. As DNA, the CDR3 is TGTGCCAGCAGTGAACAGGGCAGGGGGTATGGCTACACCTTC.

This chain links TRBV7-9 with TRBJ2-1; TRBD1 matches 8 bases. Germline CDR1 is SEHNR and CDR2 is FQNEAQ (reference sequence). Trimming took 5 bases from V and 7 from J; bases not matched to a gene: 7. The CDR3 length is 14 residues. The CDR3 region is CASSRRTGRNEQFF. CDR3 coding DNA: TGTGCCAGCAGCCGACGGACAGGGAGGAATGAGCAGTTCTTC.